Below, one T cell receptor (beta chain) is given with its context. Under the authors' procedure: From reference gene primer amplification, estimates of nucleated cell counts were derived. The protocol was immunoSEQ multiplex PCR, while the TCRdb copy is restricted to in-frame clones and leaves out a portion. The D gene and trimming were derived from the DNA, and the V and J assignments and clone size from that table. The sample lists about 200,000 clones, around 83% occurring once. This sample is part of a study of blood T cell repertoires in COVID-19. Whole-study context: The samples span acute and convalescent COVID-19 from the United States, Italy and Spain. From T cells, B-cell-depleted T cells, or PBMCs came the material, which was cDNA or gDNA.

The CDR3 has 16 residues. Germline V gene lookup returns CDR1 SGHRS and CDR2 YFSETQ. V lost 4 bases to trimming and J lost 4 bases, with 18 bases between them. The receptor's source is an elderly woman with acute or convalescent COVID-19. The sample was peripheral blood. The chain joins TRBV5-1 to TRBJ1-3, with D tentatively TRBD1 (5 bases). DNA for the CDR3: TGCGCCAGCAGCGGGCCGCAGGGAAACTCAGGAAACACCATATATTTT. It codes for CASSGPQGNSGNTIYF.